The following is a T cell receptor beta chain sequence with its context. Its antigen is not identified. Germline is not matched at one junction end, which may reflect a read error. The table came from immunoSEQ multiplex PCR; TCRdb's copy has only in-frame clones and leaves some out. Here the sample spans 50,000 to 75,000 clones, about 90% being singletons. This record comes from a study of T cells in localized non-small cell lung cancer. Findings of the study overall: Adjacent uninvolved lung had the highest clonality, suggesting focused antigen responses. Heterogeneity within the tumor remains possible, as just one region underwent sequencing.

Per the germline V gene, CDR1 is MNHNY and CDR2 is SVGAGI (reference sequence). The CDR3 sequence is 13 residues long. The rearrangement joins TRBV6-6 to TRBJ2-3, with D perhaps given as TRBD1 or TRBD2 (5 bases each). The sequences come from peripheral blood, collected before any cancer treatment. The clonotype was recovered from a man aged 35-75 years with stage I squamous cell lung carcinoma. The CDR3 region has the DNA TGTGCCACGGGGCCCAGTGGCACAAATACGCAGTATTTT. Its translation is CATGPSGTNTQYF.